These 25 T cell receptor beta chains originate from one sample sequenced in a study of neurological immune-mediated disorders (dated by TCRdb to between 2017 and 2020). Library creation used 5' RACE. The reads were generated on an Illumina HiSeq 2500. The public sequencing data were trimmed at Q25 with fastp and processed into clonotypes with MiXCR by TCRdb, which kept only in-frame beta chains. Every CDR3 protein is listed once, alongside the most common genes and DNA of its rows. The sample table shows about 46,000 distinct CDR3 sequences, and approximately 2.8% are seen once. Together, the top ten hold over 13% of the sample. The sequencing sample was made of PBMCs. These receptors came from a woman between 50 and 59 years old with multiple sclerosis.

This clonotype was seen at least ten times. CDR3 nucleotides: TGTGCCAGCAGTTACGTCGAGGGGACCCAGTACTTC. Amino acid sequence: CASSYVEGTQYF. This chain connects TRBV6-6 to TRBJ2-5, with D perhaps TRBD2 (5 bases). V was pared by 2 bases and J by 7 bases, with 8 bases between. CDR1 and CDR2 (germline): MNHNY, SVGAGI (reference sequence). The CDR3 sequence is 12 residues long.

This clonotype was counted many times. The CDR3: CASSFQETQYF. The DNA for the CDR3 is TGCGCCAGCAGCTTCCAAGAGACCCAGTACTTC. The V call is TRBV5-1, the J call TRBJ2-5, with no clear D. The V gene lost 2 bases and the J gene lost 1 base, with 0 bases spanning the gap. Germline CDR1 reads SGHRS; CDR2 reads YFSETQ. The CDR3 has 11 residues.

In its sample, this clonotype was seen many times. The rearrangement uses TRBV7-6 and TRBJ1-1; D possibly corresponds to TRBD1 (5 bases). Germline loops: CDR1 SGHVS, CDR2 FNYEAQ. Deletions cut 5 bases from V and 0 bases from J, with 7 bases between. The CDR3 loop spans 13 amino acids. Here the CDR3 DNA reads TGTGCCAGCAGCGGGGACGTGAACACTGAAGCTTTCTTT. Translated: CASSGDVNTEAFF. Combining the CDR3 with reference TRBV7-6 and TRBJ1-1 gives the whole variable domain GAGVSQSPRYKVTKRGQDVALRCDPISGHVSLYWYRQALGQGPEFLTYFNYEAQQDKSGLPNDRFSAERPEGSISTLTIQRTEQRDSAMYRCASSGDVNTEAFFGQGTRLTVV.

This clonotype was counted at least ten times. The chain links TRBV20-1 to TRBJ2-6; D might be TRBD1 (6 bases). V lost 3 bases, J lost 0 bases, and 12 bases lay in between. The germline gives CDR1 DFQATT, CDR2 SNEGSKA (reference sequence). The CDR3 is 16 amino acids. The CDR3 here is CSASRDKGSGANVLTF. The CDR3 DNA is TGCAGTGCTAGCCGGGACAAAGGCTCTGGGGCCAACGTCCTGACTTTC.

This clonotype rates as medium-sized (0.01 to 0.1%). The chain employs TRBV12-3 or TRBV12-4 and TRBJ1-4; possibly TRBD1 for D (5 bases). The V end lost 6 bases, the J end lost 13 bases, and 12 bases lay between the germline ends. The CDR3 sequence is 11 residues long. CDR3: CASSGRGGLFF. In nucleotides, the CDR3 is TGTGCCAGCAGCGGGAGGGGCGGACTGTTTTTT.

This clonotype has a count of ten or more. The V call is TRBV5-1, the J call TRBJ2-3, with 12 nucleotides matching TRBD2. The length of the CDR3 is 17 residues. V shed 3 bases and J 1 base; nucleotides not matched to a gene: 6. Germline loops: CDR1 SGHRS, CDR2 YFSETQ. CDR3 sequence: CASSWILAGGGTDTQYF. The CDR3 nucleotides read TGCGCCAGCAGCTGGATCCTAGCGGGAGGGGGCACAGATACGCAGTATTTT. Supplemented by reference TRBV5-1 and TRBJ2-3, the full variable domain reads KAGVTQTPRYLIKTRGQQVTLSCSPISGHRSVSWYQQTPGQGLQFLFEYFSETQRNKGNFPGRFSGRQFSNSRSEMNVSTLELGDSALYLCASSWILAGGGTDTQYFGPGTRLTVL.

This clonotype has at least ten counts. This sequence joins TRBV27 and TRBJ2-3, with a possible D match to TRBD2 (5 bases). The CDR3 runs 15 residues. The germline V gene has CDR1 MNHEY and CDR2 SMNVEV (reference sequence). Trimming shortened V by 2 bases and J by 4 bases, and 13 bases separated the two germline ends. This CDR3 reads CASSLIRGGADTQYF. CDR3 in DNA: TGTGCCAGCAGTTTAATTCGGGGTGGGGCAGATACGCAGTATTTT.

The chain uses TRBV2 and TRBJ2-6; D unresolved. The V gene lost 7 bases and the J gene lost 0 bases, with 10 bases spanning the gap. The CDR3 spans 15 residues. The germline V gene has CDR1 SNHLY and CDR2 FYNNEI. This CDR3 reads CASTSHPSGANVLTF. CDR3 nucleotides: TGTGCCAGCACCTCACACCCCTCTGGGGCCAACGTCCTGACTTTC.

This clonotype was seen ten or more times. This sequence joins TRBV9 and TRBJ2-5, with 12 bases matching TRBD2. There are 16 residues in the CDR3. Germline lookup yields CDR1 SGDLS and CDR2 YYNGEE. Germline trimming cut 0 bases from V and 2 bases from J; bases unmatched to any gene: 2. This CDR3 reads CASSVGTSGIQETQYF. The DNA of the CDR3 is TGTGCCAGCAGCGTAGGGACTAGCGGGATTCAAGAGACCCAGTACTTC.

The table lists this clonotype with many counts. The gene calls are TRBV7-6 and TRBJ2-5; TRBD2 aligns across 8 bases. The CDR3 has 15 amino acids. The ends lost 5 bases at V and 1 base at J; junction bases unmatched: 6. Germline lookup yields CDR1 SGHVS and CDR2 FNYEAQ. The CDR3 protein is CASSGSGGSQETQYF. The CDR3 DNA follows: TGTGCCAGCAGCGGAAGCGGGGGATCCCAAGAGACCCAGTACTTC. The variable domain in full, completed from reference TRBV7-6 and TRBJ2-5, reads GAGVSQSPRYKVTKRGQDVALRCDPISGHVSLYWYRQALGQGPEFLTYFNYEAQQDKSGLPNDRFSAERPEGSISTLTIQRTEQRDSAMYRCASSGSGGSQETQYFGPGTRLLVL.

This clonotype was detected ten times or more. V and J are TRBV5-1 and TRBJ2-6, with D possibly TRBD1 on 6 matching bases. Germline lookup yields CDR1 SGHRS and CDR2 YFSETQ. The V end lost 0 bases, the J end lost 3 bases, and 7 bases lay between the germline ends. The CDR3 runs to 15 residues. The CDR3 here is CASSLDRVGANVLTF. CDR3 DNA: TGCGCCAGCAGCTTGGACAGGGTTGGGGCCAACGTCCTGACTTTC.

In its sample, this clonotype was seen many times. The rearrangement joins TRBV5-1 to TRBJ2-5; 9 bases agree with TRBD2. The CDR3 has 15 residues. Germline V gene sequence: CDR1 SGHRS, CDR2 YFSETQ. The V gene end was trimmed by 4 bases and the J gene end by 2 bases; junction bases not matched to a gene: 6. As DNA, the CDR3 is TGCGCCAGCAGCAAGGAGACTAGCGGACAAGAGACCCAGTACTTC. This sequence encodes CASSKETSGQETQYF.

This clonotype was recorded many times. This chain links TRBV20-1 with TRBJ2-2; 7 bases line up with TRBD2. The germline V gene encodes CDR1 DFQATT and CDR2 SNEGSKA (reference sequence). The CDR3 loop spans 14 amino acids. V trimming: 5 bases; J trimming: 3 bases; junction bases outside the gene matches: 6. CDR3 nucleotides: TGCAGTGCTTCCGGGACTACTTACACCGGGGAGCTGTTTTTT. It codes for CSASGTTYTGELFF.

This clonotype was recorded many times. This chain connects TRBV2 to TRBJ2-1; 10 nucleotides agree with TRBD2. Germline V gene sequence: CDR1 SNHLY, CDR2 FYNNEI. The CDR3 spans 15 residues. V dropped 4 bases and J dropped 4; count of bases not matched to a gene: 4. CDR3 sequence reads: CASSGGLAEYNEQFF. CDR3 nucleotide sequence: TGTGCCAGCAGTGGTGGACTAGCGGAGTACAATGAGCAGTTCTTC.

This clonotype was counted many times. The chain joins TRBV7-2 to TRBJ1-2; no clear D gene. This CDR3 spans 15 amino acids. Trimming took 1 base from V and 5 from J, leaving 14 bases between them. Germline CDR1 SGHTA, CDR2 FQGNSA. The DNA of the CDR3 is TGTGCCAGCAGCTTAGGGCCGGGAGAGCTATATGGCTACACCTTC. It yields the protein CASSLGPGELYGYTF.

This clonotype was counted a few times. It may be a read error: a sequence one base away is much more abundant. This sequence joins TRBV20-1 and TRBJ1-6, with 8 bases that match TRBD1. The CDR3 runs to 13 residues. Per the germline V gene, CDR1 is DFQATT and CDR2 is SNEGSKA (reference sequence). This chain's CDR3 is CSAQDRADSPLNF. CDR3 DNA sequence: TGCAGTGCCCAGGACAGGGCGGATTCACCCCTCAACTTT.

This clonotype has at least ten counts. The gene calls are TRBV4-1 and TRBJ1-4, with D possibly being TRBD1 (6 bases). Germline-derived CDR1 and CDR2 are MGHRA and YSYEKL. The CDR3 sequence is 15 residues long. V was cut by 1 base and J by 8 bases, with 14 bases left in between. The CDR3 spells CASSQAGTRLEKLFF. The CDR3 bases are TGCGCCAGCAGCCAAGCCGGGACAAGACTCGAAAAACTGTTTTTT.

This clonotype was found many times. The chain combines TRBV10-3 with TRBJ2-1; D is ambiguous. The CDR3 contains 14 residues. V was shortened by 2 bases and J by 7 bases, with 12 bases between the two germline ends. From germline, CDR1 is ENHRY and CDR2 SYGVKD. The CDR3 sequence is CAISEVKVDNEQFF. DNA for the CDR3: TGTGCCATCAGTGAGGTCAAAGTGGATAATGAGCAGTTCTTC.

This clonotype was seen ten or more times. The rearrangement links TRBV7-6 to TRBJ2-7; a weak D match, TRBD1 (6 bases). Trimming pared 4 bases from V and 2 bases from J, leaving 15 bases between. This CDR3 has 15 amino acids. Germline-derived CDR1 and CDR2 are SGHVS and FNYEAQ. CDR3 nucleotide sequence: TGTGCCAGCAGCTCTGCTCCGGGACAAACCTACGAGCAGTACTTC. This sequence encodes CASSSAPGQTYEQYF. Supplemented by reference TRBV7-6 and TRBJ2-7, the full variable domain reads GAGVSQSPRYKVTKRGQDVALRCDPISGHVSLYWYRQALGQGPEFLTYFNYEAQQDKSGLPNDRFSAERPEGSISTLTIQRTEQRDSAMYRCASSSAPGQTYEQYFGPGTRLTVT.

This clonotype showed up many times. The V call is TRBV6-6, the J call TRBJ2-3; 12 bases map to TRBD2. After removal of 4 bases from V and 6 bases from J, the junction contained 8 bases not matched to a gene. This CDR3 has 16 residues. Germline assignment: CDR1 MNHNY and CDR2 SVGAGI (reference sequence). CDR3 DNA: TGTGCCAGCAGTTTAACTAGCGGGGGGTTCCAGGATACGCAGTATTTT. Its translation: CASSLTSGGFQDTQYF.

Many counts were recorded for this clonotype. The rearrangement joins TRBV20-1 to TRBJ2-3, with 12 bases that match TRBD2. Germline V gene data show CDR1 as DFQATT and CDR2 as SNEGSKA (reference sequence). V lost 5 bases and J lost 4; bases outside the gene matches: 4. CDR3 size: 14 residues. This chain's CDR3 is CSAVRLAGADTQYF. The DNA of the CDR3 is TGCAGTGCTGTCCGACTAGCGGGAGCAGATACGCAGTATTTT.

Many counts were recorded for this clonotype. CDR3: CASSALGGGGDTQYF. CDR3 bases: TGTGCCAGCAGTGCCCTAGGAGGGGGTGGGGATACGCAGTATTTT. The chain couples TRBV6-1 to TRBJ2-3; D is possibly TRBD1 or TRBD2 (6 bases each). CDR1 is MNHNS and CDR2 is SASEGT in the germline V gene. The CDR3 runs to 15 residues. Trimming took 4 bases from V and 6 from J, leaving 17 bases between them.

This clonotype came up many times. The V and J genes are TRBV6-6 and TRBJ1-2; 7 positions agree with TRBD1. The V gene end was trimmed by 2 bases and the J gene end by 0 bases; junction bases not matched to a gene: 0. The CDR3 totals 14 residues. Germline V gene lookup returns CDR1 MNHNY and CDR2 SVGAGI (reference sequence). The CDR3 region is CASSYQGANYGYTF. CDR3 nucleotide sequence: TGTGCCAGCAGTTACCAGGGGGCTAACTATGGCTACACCTTC.

This clonotype came up many times. The rearrangement uses TRBV4-2 and TRBJ1-2; 7 bases are shared with TRBD1. The CDR3 spans 13 residues. V shed 1 base and J 4 bases; nucleotides not matched to a gene: 0. Germline CDR1 reads LGHNA; CDR2 reads YNFKEQ. CDR3 residues: CASSQGTGYGYTF. CDR3 DNA sequence: TGTGCCAGCAGCCAAGGGACAGGCTATGGCTACACCTTC.

This clonotype has at least ten counts. This rearrangement joins TRBV11-2 to TRBJ2-1, with a possible D match to TRBD1 (5 bases). CDR3 length equals 15 residues. Germline V lookup: CDR1 SGHAT, CDR2 FQNNGV. V was cut by 3 bases and J by 4 bases, with 13 bases left in between. CDR3 coding DNA: TGTGCCAGCAGCTTCCCCGTAGGGGTTTACAATGAGCAGTTCTTC. Its protein product is CASSFPVGVYNEQFF.